The 30 T cell receptor beta chains given below trace back to one sample, sequenced in a study of cytomegalovirus exposure and HLA in healthy donors (dated by TCRdb to about 2017). Libraries were built with the immunoSEQ multiplex PCR assay. For the multiplex PCR, a mixture combining 60 forward primers for TCR Vbeta segments and 13 reverse primers for TCR Jbeta segments was used. Not all clones reach the TCRdb copy of this immuneACCESS table, which keeps in-frame sequences only. Checked studies attribute under half of the gap to unresolved V genes and leave the rest unexplained. Recorded for this sample are 150,000 or so clones; 80% to 90% of them occurred a single time. The leading ten clones occupy 1.5% to 2.5% of the sample. The sample comprised PBMCs. The receptors shown here come from a man younger than 30 in good health and CMV-seronegative.

This clone came up once. The chain couples TRBV18 to TRBJ1-1; D is unclear. Germline values: CDR1 KGHSH, CDR2 LQKENI. V lost 3 bases to trimming and J lost 1 base, with 12 bases between them. This CDR3 spans 15 amino acids. The CDR3 spells CASSPRGSRNTEAFF. CDR3 bases: TGTGCCAGCTCACCTCGAGGGTCCCGGAACACTGAAGCTTTCTTT.

This chain links TRBV7-3 with TRBJ2-3; D is perhaps TRBD2 (5 bases). Germline values: CDR1 SGHTA, CDR2 FQGTGA. The V gene lost 1 base and the J gene lost 14 bases, with 10 bases spanning the gap. The CDR3 has 11 residues. This CDR3 reads CASSLSLAPYF. DNA for the CDR3: TGTGCCAGCAGCTTAAGTCTAGCTCCGTATTTT.

A word on this clone: Other nucleotide sequences in the sample specify the same CDR3. The chain joins TRBV6-6 to TRBJ2-5; 12 bases are shared with TRBD2. This CDR3 is built from 15 residues. Germline V gene data show CDR1 as MNHNY and CDR2 as SVGAGI (reference sequence). V was pared by 5 bases and J by 5 bases, with 6 bases of the junction left unmatched. CDR3 in DNA: TGTGCCAGCAGTCAGACTAGCGGGAGTGGGGAGACCCAGTACTTC. It specifies CASSQTSGSGETQYF.

This chain links TRBV6-1 with TRBJ2-7; tentative D call: TRBD2 (6 bases). CDR1 and CDR2 (germline): MNHNS, SASEGT. This CDR3 has 13 residues. Between the trimmed V and J ends, which lost 8 bases and 1 base, there was a span of 12 bases. CDR3 sequence (DNA): TGTGCCAGCGAAATGACTAGGTCCTACGAGCAGTACTTC. Translation: CASEMTRSYEQYF.

This clone turned up a few times. The CDR3 DNA follows: TGCGCCAGCAGCTTACAGTCCACCTACGAGCAGTACTTC. It codes for CASSLQSTYEQYF. V usage is TRBV5-1 and J usage is TRBJ2-7; no clear D. This CDR3 region has 13 residues. Germline V gene sequence: CDR1 SGHRS, CDR2 YFSETQ. V lost 2 bases, J lost 2 bases, and 8 bases lay in between.

V and J are TRBV28 and TRBJ1-5; TRBD1 aligns across 7 bases. CDR1 MDHEN and CDR2 SYDVKM come from the germline V gene. Trimming at V came to 3 bases and at J to 6 bases, leaving 8 bases not matched to a gene. The CDR3 has 15 amino acids. CDR3 DNA sequence: TGTGCCAGCAGTTTCAACGACAGGGCAAGTCAGCCCCAGCATTTT. This sequence encodes CASSFNDRASQPQHF. Combining the CDR3 with reference TRBV28 and TRBJ1-5 gives the whole variable domain DVKVTQSSRYLVKRTGEKVFLECVQDMDHENMFWYRQDPGLGLRLIYFSYDVKMKEKGDIPEGYSVSREKKERFSLILESASTNQTSMYLCASSFNDRASQPQHFGDGTRLSIL.

The chain couples TRBV12-5 to TRBJ2-1; 16 bases match TRBD2. CDR3 length: 16 amino acids. The J segment lost 13 bases and the V segment lost 6 bases, leaving 12 bases of the junction unmatched. The germline CDR1 and CDR2 sequences are LGHNT and FRNRAP. The CDR3, as DNA: TGTGCTAGTGGCCCGACACCGGGACTAGCGGGAGGGGTACAGTTCTTC. It codes for CASGPTPGLAGGVQFF.

This chain connects TRBV19 to TRBJ1-2, with D hard to call. The germline V gene has CDR1 LNHDA and CDR2 SQIVND (reference sequence). CDR3 size: 16 residues. The V end was cut by 1 base, the J end by 8 bases, with 20 bases between. The CDR3: CASSIGPRLQGRGYTF. For the CDR3, the DNA is TGTGCCAGTAGTATAGGTCCCCGACTTCAAGGAAGGGGCTACACCTTC.

The genes are TRBV4-1 and TRBJ2-3; the D gene is possibly TRBD2 (6 bases). Germline V CDR1 and CDR2: MGHRA, YSYEKL. The CDR3 is 18 residues long. V was cut by 4 bases and J by 1 base, with 21 bases left in between. The CDR3 sequence: CASSPSGPGVAGTDTQYF. The CDR3 nucleotides are TGCGCCAGCAGCCCTTCCGGACCGGGGGTAGCGGGCACAGATACGCAGTATTTT.

This chain links TRBV28 with TRBJ2-1, with 9 bases that match TRBD2. CDR3 length: 15 residues. Looked up from germline, CDR1 is MDHEN and CDR2 is SYDVKM. Trimming took 6 bases from V and 7 from J; bases not matched to a gene: 10. This chain's CDR3 is CASSRAGGPRNEQFF. CDR3 DNA: TGTGCCAGCAGCCGAGCGGGGGGACCTCGAAATGAGCAGTTCTTC.

The gene calls are TRBV5-6 and TRBJ1-2; 11 nucleotides agree with TRBD1. The V and J ends lost 4 bases and 4 bases, in that order; junction bases with no gene match: 3. Looked up from germline, CDR1 is SGHDT and CDR2 is YYEEEE. This CDR3 comprises 14 residues. The CDR3 coding sequence is TGTGCCAGCAGCAGAGGGACAGGGGGCTATGGCTACACCTTC. The encoded protein is CASSRGTGGYGYTF.

V gene TRBV9 combines with J gene TRBJ2-3, with 8 nucleotides matching TRBD1. V lost 4 bases, J lost 4 bases, and 5 bases stayed unmatched. The CDR3 spans 14 residues. In germline, CDR1 is SGDLS, CDR2 YYNGEE. The CDR3 is CASSLTGEADTQYF. As DNA, the CDR3 is TGTGCCAGCAGCTTGACAGGGGAGGCAGATACGCAGTATTTT.

The V gene is TRBV4-1, the J gene TRBJ2-2; 9 positions agree with TRBD2. With 4 bases clipped from V and 3 bases from J, the junction kept 6 bases outside the gene matches. The CDR3 length is 16 residues. Germline V gene lookup returns CDR1 MGHRA and CDR2 YSYEKL. The CDR3 DNA follows: TGCGCCAGCAGCCGGATACTAGCGGGCGACACCGGGGAGCTGTTTTTT. Translation gives CASSRILAGDTGELFF.

V is TRBV5-6 and J is TRBJ1-5, with D possibly TRBD1 on 6 matching bases. Looked up from germline, CDR1 is SGHDT and CDR2 is YYEEEE. The germline V and J ends were trimmed by 0 bases and 5 bases, with 9 bases remaining between them. CDR3 length equals 14 residues. CDR3 sequence: CASSLGTGHQPQHF. The CDR3 coding sequence is TGTGCCAGCAGCTTGGGAACAGGGCATCAGCCCCAGCATTTT.

This clone was found once. This chain joins TRBV27 and TRBJ1-6, with 10 nucleotides matching TRBD1. This CDR3 is 18 amino acids long. J was trimmed by 9 bases and V by 5 bases; bases with no gene match: 16. Per germline, CDR1 MNHEY and CDR2 SMNVEV (reference sequence). CDR3 sequence reads: CASSLLGRDRGVVSPLHF. CDR3 bases: TGTGCCAGCAGTCTTTTGGGACGGGACAGGGGAGTTGTTTCACCCCTCCACTTT.

CDR3: CASSSLAGEGTGELFF. The CDR3 DNA reads TGTGCCAGCAGCTCGTTAGCGGGAGAGGGGACCGGGGAGCTGTTTTTT. The chain combines TRBV5-4 with TRBJ2-2; 9 nucleotides align to TRBD2. V lost 3 bases and J lost 5; bases outside the gene matches: 8. The CDR3 runs to 16 residues. Germline CDR1 is SGHNT and CDR2 is YYREEE (reference sequence).

This clone was detected only once. This sequence joins TRBV10-3 and TRBJ2-5, with 7 bases matching TRBD1. The CDR3 is made up of 15 amino acids. With 10 bases clipped from V and 1 base from J, the junction kept 12 bases outside the gene matches. CDR1 is ENHRY and CDR2 is SYGVKD in the germline V gene. The CDR3 region has the DNA TGTGCCACCGCCCACTCGGGACAGACCCAAGAGACCCAGTACTTC. Translated, it gives CATAHSGQTQETQYF.

The V call is TRBV15, the J call TRBJ1-1; D call uncertain. Trimming left V 1 base short and J 1 base short, with 7 bases between. CDR1 and CDR2 from the germline V gene are LNHNV and YYDKDF (reference sequence). The CDR3 runs to 14 residues. CDR3 sequence: CATSRGAANTEAFF. CDR3 bases: TGTGCCACCAGCAGAGGGGCAGCGAACACTGAAGCTTTCTTT. Full variable domain (outside the CDR3, taken from reference TRBV15 and TRBJ1-1): DAMVIQNPRYQVTQFGKPVTLSCSQTLNHNVMYWYQQKSSQAPKLLFHYYDKDFNNEADTPDNFQSRRPNTSFCFLDIRSPGLGDTAMYLCATSRGAANTEAFFGQGTRLTVV.

This clone was detected only once. The V gene is TRBV5-1, the J gene TRBJ1-1; D possibly corresponds to TRBD1 (6 bases). V dropped 2 bases and J dropped 5 bases, with 10 bases sitting between them. The CDR3 is 13 residues long. CDR1 and CDR2 from the germline V gene are SGHRS and YFSETQ. DNA of the CDR3: TGCGCCAGCAGCTTCGGAAGGGGGACTGAAGCTTTCTTT. This codes for CASSFGRGTEAFF.

The rearrangement links TRBV15 to TRBJ2-1; no definite D call. V shed 0 bases and J shed 6 bases, with 9 bases lying between them. Per the germline V gene, CDR1 is LNHNV and CDR2 is YYDKDF (reference sequence). There are 14 residues in the CDR3. This chain's CDR3 is CATSREARRNEQFF. The CDR3 nucleotides read TGTGCCACCAGCAGAGAGGCCAGGCGCAATGAGCAGTTCTTC.

The chain uses TRBV6-5 and TRBJ2-1, with 7 bases lining up with TRBD1. Germline values: CDR1 MNHEY, CDR2 SVGAGI. The V and J ends lost 6 bases and 5 bases, in that order; junction bases with no gene match: 4. This CDR3 is built from 13 residues. CDR3 amino acids: CASRRGQNNEQFF. The CDR3 DNA is TGTGCCAGCAGACGGGGACAGAACAATGAGCAGTTCTTC.

This chain connects TRBV2 to TRBJ1-5; TRBD1 aligns across 7 bases. Unmatched junction bases numbered 5, after V lost 6 bases and J lost 0 bases. The germline CDR1 and CDR2 sequences are SNHLY and FYNNEI. The CDR3 sequence is 15 residues long. The CDR3 DNA reads TGTGCCAGCAGAGCGACAGGGATTAGCAATCAGCCCCAGCATTTT. As protein: CASRATGISNQPQHF.

The chain links TRBV10-3 to TRBJ2-5, with 9 bases identical to TRBD1. The CDR3 has 16 amino acids. J lost 4 bases, V lost 4 bases, and 10 bases had no gene match. In germline, CDR1 is ENHRY, CDR2 SYGVKD. Here the CDR3 DNA reads TGTGCCATCAGTGGGGGACAGGGAGGTCGCGGAGAGACCCAGTACTTC. It encodes CAISGGQGGRGETQYF.

This clone is classed as medium-sized. The chain employs TRBV2 and TRBJ1-4; D uncertain. There are 12 residues in the CDR3. Germline V gives CDR1 SNHLY, CDR2 FYNNEI. The V end was cut by 3 bases, the J end by 7 bases, with 6 bases between. In DNA form, the CDR3 reads TGTGCCAGCAGTGATCGGGGTGAAAAACTGTTTTTT. Its translation is CASSDRGEKLFF.

The rearrangement joins TRBV5-6 to TRBJ2-7; perhaps TRBD2 as D (6 bases). Germline lookup yields CDR1 SGHDT and CDR2 YYEEEE. This CDR3 region has 16 residues. V lost 4 bases and J lost 2, with 19 bases in between. CDR3 DNA sequence: TGTGCCAGCAGCCCGGGATGGGGGACTCTTCCCTACGAGCAGTACTTC. Translated, it gives CASSPGWGTLPYEQYF.

The V and J genes are TRBV29-1 and TRBJ1-2; 8 positions match TRBD1. Germline V gene data show CDR1 as SQVTM and CDR2 as ANQGSEA. The V gene end was trimmed by 5 bases and the J gene end by 4 bases; junction bases not matched to a gene: 3. The CDR3 covers 12 residues. CDR3 sequence (DNA): TGCAGCGTTACAGGGGGATCCTATGGCTACACCTTC. Amino acids: CSVTGGSYGYTF.

The V and J genes are TRBV27 and TRBJ2-5; no reliable D call. The germline V and J ends were trimmed by 8 bases and 4 bases, with 8 bases remaining between them. Germline CDR1 MNHEY, CDR2 SMNVEV (reference sequence). This CDR3 spans 11 amino acids. For the CDR3, the DNA is TGTGCCAGCGCGTCACGAGAGACCCAGTACTTC. Its translation is CASASRETQYF.

The chain carries TRBV18 and TRBJ2-5, with 8 bases aligning to TRBD2. V shed 3 bases, J shed 1 base, and the junction held 7 bases outside the gene matches. The CDR3 extends over 16 amino acids. Germline-derived CDR1 and CDR2 are KGHSH and LQKENI. The CDR3 spells CASSPFFTSGQETQYF. CDR3 nucleotides: TGTGCCAGCTCACCCTTCTTTACTAGCGGCCAAGAGACCCAGTACTTC.

The chain combines TRBV5-6 with TRBJ1-6, with 7 bases identical to TRBD1. CDR3 length: 12 residues. CDR1 is SGHDT and CDR2 is YYEEEE in the germline V gene. V dropped 2 bases and J dropped 17; count of bases not matched to a gene: 7. The CDR3 DNA follows: TGTGCCAGCAGCTTTGGGACAGCCTTGATCCACTTT. It encodes CASSFGTALIHF. Drawing the rest from reference TRBV5-6 and TRBJ1-6, the complete variable domain is DAGVTQSPTHLIKTRGQQVTLRCSPKSGHDTVSWYQQALGQGPQFIFQYYEEEERQRGNFPDRFSGHQFPNYSSELNVNALLLGDSALYLCASSFGTALIHFGNGTRLTVT.

The chain combines TRBV2 with TRBJ1-1; maybe TRBD1 (6 bases). Germline V gives CDR1 SNHLY, CDR2 FYNNEI. CDR3 length: 13 residues. Trimming removed 7 bases at V and 6 bases at J, with 15 bases between. DNA for the CDR3: TGTGCCAGCACCCCGACAGGACGGCCTGAAGCTTTCTTT. It translates to CASTPTGRPEAFF.